This record looks at one T cell receptor beta chain sequence and its context. Its antigen remains undetermined. No much larger clone exists at a distance of one base, and base qualities are not known. The data originate from a study of blood T cell repertoires in COVID-19 (dated by TCRdb to the early 2020s). Context from the whole study: The collaborator samples originated in the United States, Italy and Spain and spanned the acute and convalescent phases of COVID-19. The material from the prospective study consisted of cDNA or gDNA derived from T cells, B-cell-depleted T cells, or PBMCs. Subjects who had been exposed to COVID-19, were actively infected with it, or had recovered from it provided the deeply sampled blood TCRbeta repertoires that made up the dataset. The repertoires were released in a freely available public database intended as a resource for research on the immune response to SARS-CoV-2. The samples were drawn from two sources: the first 160 participants of the ongoing ImmuneRACE study, and 1,254 subjects contributed by 6 global collaborators. A de-identified subject ID, COVID-19 status, age in years and sex were almost always included in the sample metadata. Where available, HLA class I and class II types were obtained from metadata supplied by the sample provider rather than from assay-based typing. Here is what the overall study found, with its caveats: The quantity of clinical and demographic metadata differed by source and by participant and was supplied without curation.

TCRbeta CDR3 regions were amplified from genomic DNA by means of the immunoSEQ Assay, a bias-controlled multiplex PCR. The authors' analysis ran thus. The number of nucleated cells in each sample was estimated by amplification of reference gene primers within the assay. To quantify the absolute abundance of each unique TCRbeta CDR3 rearrangement, sequence reads were collapsed and filtered. For each sample, productive Simpson clonality was calculated by taking the square root of Simpson's diversity index across productive rearrangements. The table comes from immuneACCESS by way of TCRdb, which keeps in-frame sequences with V and J called. Part of the clones is missing from these tables; in studies checked, under half for an unresolved V gene and the rest for unknown reasons. V, J and clone size are taken as reported in that table, and D and trimming were inferred from the DNA itself. The sample yields fewer than 200,000 clones; around 81% were counted once. About 11% of the sample rests with the top ten.

From the germline V gene (reference sequence), CDR1 is LNHDA and CDR2 is SQIVND. From the cysteine through the phenylalanine, the CDR3 covers 15 amino acids. Just CDR3 DNA is preserved here, 45 bases in frame from base 1. At the junction V is shortened by 7 bases and J by 4 bases, with 19 bases in between. One collaborating source in Seattle enrolled patients while the patients were actively infected and followed the patients over time throughout the course of disease. Collaborating institutions collected whole blood in K2EDTA tubes following their own protocols. For TCRbeta analysis, collaborator samples were shipped as frozen whole blood, as isolated PBMCs, or as DNA extracted from either sample type.

The chain links TRBV19 with TRBJ1-1, and the D gene may be TRBD1, 5 bases matching. The TCR comes from a woman aged 35 to 49 with COVID-19, enrolled during active disease. The sample consisted of peripheral blood. The DNA sequence is given as TGTGCCAGTACTACTGGGGGGAGAATCGGCACTGAAGCTTTCTTT. This sequence encodes CASTTGGRIGTEAFF.